The sequence of this TCR beta chain was determined in a study of T cells in Graves' hyperthyroidism and ophthalmopathy. General observations from the study: Patients with ophthalmopathy were separated from those with stable hyperthyroidism by a 13 V-J model. Also found in blood were most expanded thyroid clonotypes above 0.001.

Researchers took RNA transcripts and amplified the TCR beta CDR3 regions from them. HTBI primers drove first-round RT-PCR of the TCR CDR3. TCRdb re-derived calls from the multiplex PCR reads in MiXCR, one entry per CDR3 protein. The sample records roughly 550,000 distinct CDR3 sequences, around 15% being singletons. Source material for PBMCs was 9 to 10 ml fresh peripheral blood. At least ten counts were recorded for this clonotype. As yet, its antigen is unknown. CDR1 and CDR2 (germline): SNHLY, FYNNEI. The CDR3 length is 14 residues. The V end was cut by 5 bases, the J end by 5 bases, with 15 bases between.

This sequence was found in a young woman with Graves' ophthalmopathy. The specimen was blood. V is TRBV2 and J is TRBJ1-2, with TRBD1 as a possible D gene (6 bases). This CDR3 is CASSNRATGYGYTF. The CDR3 nucleotides read TGTGCCAGCAGTAACAGGGCAACTGGTTATGGCTACACCTTC. Variable domain in full (rest from reference TRBV2 and TRBJ1-2): EPEVTQTPSHQVTQMGQEVILRCVPISNHLYFYWYRQILGQKVEFLVSFYNNEISEKSEIFDDQFSVERPDGSNFTLKIRSTKLEDSAMYFCASSNRATGYGYTFGSGTRLTVV.